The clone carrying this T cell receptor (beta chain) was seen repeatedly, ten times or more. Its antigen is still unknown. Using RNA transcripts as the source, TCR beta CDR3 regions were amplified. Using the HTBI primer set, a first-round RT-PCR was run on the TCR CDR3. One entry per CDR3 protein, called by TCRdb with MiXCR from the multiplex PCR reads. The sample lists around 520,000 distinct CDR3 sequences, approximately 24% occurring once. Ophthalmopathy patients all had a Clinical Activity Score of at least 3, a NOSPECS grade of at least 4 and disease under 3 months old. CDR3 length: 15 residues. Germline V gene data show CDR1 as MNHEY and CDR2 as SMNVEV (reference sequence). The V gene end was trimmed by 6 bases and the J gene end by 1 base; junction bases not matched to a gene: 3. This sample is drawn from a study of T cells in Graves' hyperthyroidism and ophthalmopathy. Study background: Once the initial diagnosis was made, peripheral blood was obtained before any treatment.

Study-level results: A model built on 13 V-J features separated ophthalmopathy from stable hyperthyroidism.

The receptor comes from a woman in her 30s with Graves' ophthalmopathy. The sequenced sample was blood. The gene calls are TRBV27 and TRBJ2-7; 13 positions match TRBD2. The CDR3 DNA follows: TGTGCCAGCAGCAAGACTAGCGGGGGGTCCTACGAGCAGTACTTC. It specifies CASSKTSGGSYEQYF.